These T cell receptor beta chains were read from a single sample in a study of cytomegalovirus exposure and HLA in healthy donors. Sequencing used immunoSEQ multiplex PCR; TCRdb keeps in-frame clones, though not all of them. The sample carries just under 75,000 clones, around 94% recorded once. The sample comprised PBMCs. Receptor source: a woman under 30 in good health and CMV-seropositive. Each CDR3 is given with its conserved first and last residue. A D gene is named only where the DNA matches it firmly. Expanded clones get a size class; other rows say once, few or many, or leave the size out.

size,J,D,V,CDR3,DNA
.,TRBJ2-5,TRBD1,TRBV28,CASSRQGWETQYF,TGTGCCAGCAGCCGACAGGGTTGGGAGACCCAGTACTTC
once,TRBJ2-2,TRBD1,TRBV5-1,CASSWGTVNTGELFF,TGCGCCAGCAGCTGGGGGACAGTGAACACCGGGGAGCTGTTTTTT
once,TRBJ2-7,.,TRBV28,CASSSENGYEQYF,TGTGCCAGCAGTTCCGAAAACGGCTACGAGCAGTACTTC
.,TRBJ2-3,.,TRBV27,CASSPSRTDTQYF,TGTGCCAGCAGTCCAAGCCGCACAGATACGCAGTATTTT
.,TRBJ2-7,TRBD1,TRBV27,CARAGKGQGACEQYF,TGTGCCAGGGCAGGGAAGGGACAGGGGGCGTGCGAGCAGTACTTC
.,TRBJ1-3,.,TRBV28,CASSSPRGAKGNTIYF,TGTGCCAGCAGTTCCCCTCGGGGGGCGAAAGGAAACACCATATATTTT
.,TRBJ2-1,.,TRBV7-9,CASSLVGPYNEQFF,TGTGCCAGCAGCTTAGTGGGCCCGTACAATGAGCAGTTCTTC
.,TRBJ1-2,.,TRBV15,CATSPAGTANYGYTF,TGTGCCACCTCCCCCGCAGGTACGGCTAACTATGGCTACACCTTC
.,TRBJ2-7,.,TRBV28,CASSLGRYEQYF,TGTGCCAGCAGTTTGGGCAGATACGAGCAGTACTTC
.,TRBJ1-2,TRBD1,TRBV30,CAWSGDSGKGYTF,TGTGCCTGGAGTGGGGACAGTGGAAAAGGCTACACCTTC